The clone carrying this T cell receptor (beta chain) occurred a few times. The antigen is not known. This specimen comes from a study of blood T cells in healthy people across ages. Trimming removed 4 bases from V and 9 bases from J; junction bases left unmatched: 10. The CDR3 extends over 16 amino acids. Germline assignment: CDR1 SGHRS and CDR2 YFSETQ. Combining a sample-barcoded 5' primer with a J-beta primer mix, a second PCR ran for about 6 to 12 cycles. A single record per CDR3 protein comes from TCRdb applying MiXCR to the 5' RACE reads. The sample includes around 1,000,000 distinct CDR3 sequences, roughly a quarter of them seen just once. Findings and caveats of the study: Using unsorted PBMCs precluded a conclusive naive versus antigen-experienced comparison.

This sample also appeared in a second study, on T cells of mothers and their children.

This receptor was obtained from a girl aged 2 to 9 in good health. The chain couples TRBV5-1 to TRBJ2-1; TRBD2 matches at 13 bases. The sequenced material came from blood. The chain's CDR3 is CASSQLAGGVLGEQFF. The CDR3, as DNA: TGCGCCAGCAGCCAACTAGCGGGAGGGGTTCTGGGTGAGCAGTTCTTC.